The clone carrying this TCR beta chain was counted once. What it binds is not known. Looked up from germline, CDR1 is GTSNPN and CDR2 is SVGIG (reference sequence). V shed 0 bases and J shed 5 bases, with 8 bases lying between them. CDR3 length equals 12 residues. This entry comes from a study of OX40 agonist ivuxolimab in advanced cancers. The study's findings and limits: Some nonresponders likewise displayed low normalized T-cell clonal expansion. CD8+ T cells were the subset that, on average, had more expanded clones than CD4+.

Method: immunoSEQ multiplex PCR; TCRdb's copy keeps in-frame clones and lacks some. The table has about 13,000 clones, about 80% seen once. This receptor was obtained from an adult with an advanced solid tumor such as melanoma, head and neck, liver or kidney cancer. Material: CD4+ or CD8+ T cells sorted from blood, obtained in a trial of the OX40 agonist ivuxolimab. The chain joins TRBV30 to TRBJ2-7; no reliable D call. This CDR3 reads CAWSVMGNEQYF. In DNA, the CDR3 is TGTGCCTGGAGTGTAATGGGTAACGAGCAGTACTTC.